Listed here are 9 T cell receptor beta chains from one sample, sequenced in a study of CD8 T cells in ankylosing spondylitis. TCRdb passed the 5' RACE reads through MiXCR, listing each CDR3 protein once. The sample includes 250,000 or so distinct CDR3 sequences, roughly 25% of them seen just once. The source material was blood, either unsorted or a sorted T cell fraction (not recorded which). These receptors all come from a male donor with ankylosing spondylitis or in good health (not recorded which).

This clonotype was recorded a few times. The chain combines TRBV15 with TRBJ1-2; 9 nucleotides align to TRBD1. V lost 2 bases to trimming and J lost 6 bases; unmatched junction nucleotides: 4. From germline, CDR1 is LNHNV and CDR2 YYDKDF (reference sequence). This CDR3 is built from 14 residues. CDR3 coding DNA: TGTGCCACCAGCAGAACAGGGGGCGTTGATGGCTACACCTTC. Translated: CATSRTGGVDGYTF.

The chain combines TRBV12-3 or TRBV12-4 with TRBJ2-1; perhaps TRBD2 as D (7 bases). V was trimmed by 7 bases and J by 7 bases, leaving 20 bases between them. The CDR3 contains 15 residues. The CDR3 loop is CASTLSGGLRNEQFF. The CDR3 DNA sequence: TGTGCCAGCACCCTTTCGGGGGGCCTTCGGAATGAGCAGTTCTTC.

The rearrangement uses TRBV4-2 and TRBJ2-7; 9 bases map to TRBD1. The V segment lost 1 base and the J segment 5 bases; nucleotides outside the gene matches: 9. Germline loops: CDR1 LGHNA, CDR2 YNFKEQ. The CDR3 consists of 16 residues. This CDR3 reads CASSQVFRTGVDEQYF. The CDR3 coding sequence is TGTGCCAGCAGCCAAGTCTTTAGGACAGGGGTAGACGAGCAGTACTTC.

This sequence joins TRBV12-3 or TRBV12-4 and TRBJ2-3; 14 nucleotides match TRBD2. The CDR3 consists of 15 residues. J was trimmed by 6 bases and V by 6 bases; bases with no gene match: 5. CDR3 region: CASSRGLAGADTQYF. For the CDR3, the DNA is TGTGCCAGCAGCCGGGGACTAGCGGGGGCGGATACGCAGTATTTT.

This clonotype was seen a few times. V is TRBV20-1 and J is TRBJ1-5, with D hard to call. Germline lookup yields CDR1 DFQATT and CDR2 SNEGSKA (reference sequence). V lost 3 bases and J lost 5, with 11 bases in between. The CDR3 has 13 residues. CDR3 protein: CSARATLDQPQHF. The CDR3 region has the DNA TGCAGTGCTAGGGCGACACTGGATCAGCCCCAGCATTTT.

This chain connects TRBV10-3 to TRBJ2-3; a possible D gene is TRBD2 (5 bases). Germline lookup yields CDR1 ENHRY and CDR2 SYGVKD. The CDR3 spans 14 residues. Trimming shortened V by 10 bases and J by 8 bases, and 22 bases separated the two germline ends. This chain's CDR3 is CATQDSSAGGTQYF. CDR3 nucleotides: TGTGCCACCCAGGACTCCTCCGCGGGCGGTACGCAGTATTTT.

This clonotype was counted only a few times. V is TRBV6-6 and J is TRBJ2-7, with D possibly matching TRBD2 (6 bases). CDR3 length: 13 amino acids. The germline gives CDR1 MNHNY, CDR2 SVGAGI (reference sequence). V shed 5 bases and J shed 7 bases, with 15 bases lying between them. The CDR3 protein is CASSRTDAGEQYF. The CDR3 bases are TGTGCCAGCAGTCGGACCGACGCGGGGGAGCAGTACTTC.

This clonotype was seen at least ten times. The chain is built from TRBV3-1 and TRBJ2-7, with D perhaps matching TRBD1 (5 bases). V was trimmed by 1 base and J by 6 bases, leaving 13 bases between them. CDR3 length: 14 amino acids. Germline V gene sequence: CDR1 LGHDT, CDR2 YNNKEL (reference sequence). The CDR3 here is CASSQGVGRVEQYF. The DNA of the CDR3 is TGTGCCAGCAGCCAAGGGGTCGGCAGGGTCGAGCAGTACTTC.

Many counts were recorded for this clonotype. J is TRBJ1-2 and V is TRBV28; maybe TRBD1 (6 bases). This CDR3 has 18 amino acids. Trimming took off 2 bases at V and 1 base at J, with 20 bases between the two ends. Germline V CDR1 and CDR2: MDHEN, SYDVKM. Written as DNA, the CDR3 is TGTGCCAGCAGTTTAGAAGGGGGAGCCCCGAACCTTAACTATGGCTACACCTTC. Amino acids: CASSLEGGAPNLNYGYTF.